What follows is one T cell receptor beta chain and its context. The data are from a study of blood T cell repertoires in COVID-19. Study details: Both acute and convalescent COVID-19 samples were obtained from the United States, Italy and Spain. In each case, the material was cDNA or gDNA derived from T cells, B-cell-depleted T cells, or PBMCs.

Patients at the Seattle site were enrolled during active infection and followed longitudinally. Original methodology: Amplification of reference gene primers provided the estimated nucleated cell counts. The repertoire was sequenced with immunoSEQ multiplex PCR; TCRdb's copy has only in-frame clones and lacks some. V, J and clone size were drawn from that table, and D and trimming were deduced from the DNA. The data show approximately 200,000 clones, with roughly three quarters seen just once and less than 7% held by the top ten. After removal of 3 bases from V and 5 bases from J, the junction contained 12 bases not matched to a gene. CDR1 and CDR2 from the germline V gene are SGHRS and YFSETQ. This CDR3 spans 16 amino acids.

The sequence was obtained from a woman in her thirties or forties with COVID-19, enrolled during active disease. The rearrangement joins TRBV5-1 to TRBJ2-7, with 9 bases matching TRBD1. Sequencing was carried out using peripheral blood. Written as DNA, the CDR3 is TGCGCCAGCAGCTCCAGTCCCGGGACAGGGAGCCACGAGCAGTACTTC. Its protein product is CASSSSPGTGSHEQYF.